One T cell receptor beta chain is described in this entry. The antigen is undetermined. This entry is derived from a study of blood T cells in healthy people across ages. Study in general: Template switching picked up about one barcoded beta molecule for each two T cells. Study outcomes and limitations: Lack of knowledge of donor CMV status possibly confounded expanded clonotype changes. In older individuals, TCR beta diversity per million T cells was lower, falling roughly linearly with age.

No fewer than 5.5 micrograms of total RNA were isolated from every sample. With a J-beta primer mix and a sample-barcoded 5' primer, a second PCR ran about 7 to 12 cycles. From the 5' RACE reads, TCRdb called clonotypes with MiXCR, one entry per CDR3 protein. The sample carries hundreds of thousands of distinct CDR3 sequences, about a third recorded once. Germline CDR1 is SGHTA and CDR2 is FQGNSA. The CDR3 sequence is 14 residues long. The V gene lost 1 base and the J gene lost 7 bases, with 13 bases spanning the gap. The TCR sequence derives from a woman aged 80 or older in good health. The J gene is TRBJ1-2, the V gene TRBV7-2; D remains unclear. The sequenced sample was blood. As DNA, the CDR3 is TGTGCCAGCAGCTTAGGTCTTTGGGAGTCTGGCTACACCTTC. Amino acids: CASSLGLWESGYTF.